These 24 T cell receptor beta chains share one sample of origin, sequenced in a study of control samples from healthy donors and cancer patients. Here immunoSEQ multiplex PCR was the method, and the copy in TCRdb shows in-frame clones only, minus some. The sample holds over 150,000 clones, approximately 92% seen once. Sequences were obtained from blood. These TCRs come from a woman in her forties in good health.

The rearrangement joins TRBV24-1 to TRBJ2-3; 7 nucleotides agree with TRBD2. This CDR3 comprises 17 residues. J gave up 2 bases and V 12 bases, and 19 bases lay outside the gene matches. Germline loops: CDR1 KGHDR, CDR2 SFDVKD. CDR3 bases: TGTGCCCTTGCCAACCCCCCCGGGGGACTATACACAGATACGCAGTATTTT. Its protein is CALANPPGGLYTDTQYF.

The table lists this clone with a count of one. J is TRBJ1-6 and V is TRBV5-1; unclear D gene. The V end was cut by 2 bases, the J end by 6 bases, with 9 bases between. Per the germline V gene, CDR1 is SGHRS and CDR2 is YFSETQ. The CDR3 covers 14 residues. CDR3 region: CASSFVGANSPLHF. CDR3 DNA: TGCGCCAGCAGCTTCGTAGGAGCTAATTCACCCCTCCACTTT.

This chain joins TRBV10-1 and TRBJ2-7; 7 nucleotides line up with TRBD2. V lost 0 bases and J lost 2; bases outside the gene matches: 16. The CDR3 spans 19 residues. Germline V gene data show CDR1 as WNHNN and CDR2 as SYGVQD (reference sequence). The CDR3 reads CASSESGLKRGLSPYEQYF. CDR3 bases: TGCGCCAGCAGTGAGTCGGGCCTTAAACGGGGACTATCTCCCTACGAGCAGTACTTC.

This chain connects TRBV7-8 to TRBJ2-7; D is ambiguous. This CDR3 is 11 amino acids long. Trimming cost V 5 bases and J 0 bases, with 2 bases left between them. Germline CDR1 is SGHVS and CDR2 is FQNEAQ. CDR3 residues: CASSLSYEQYF. DNA for the CDR3: TGTGCCAGCAGCCTCTCCTACGAGCAGTACTTC. Full variable domain (outside the CDR3, taken from reference TRBV7-8 and TRBJ2-7): GAGVSQSPRYKVAKRGQDVALRCDPISGHVSLFWYQQALGQGPEFLTYFQNEAQLDKSGLPSDRFFAERPEGSVSTLKIQRTQQEDSAVYLCASSLSYEQYFGPGTRLTVT.

This chain links TRBV2 with TRBJ1-3; TRBD1 is a possible D gene (5 bases). Germline values: CDR1 SNHLY, CDR2 FYNNEI. The ends were cut back, 1 base at V and 4 bases at J, with 14 bases in the middle. The CDR3 runs 16 residues. CDR3 sequence: CASSEEAWDRGNTIYF. The CDR3 coding sequence is TGTGCCAGCAGTGAAGAGGCTTGGGACCGCGGAAACACCATATATTTT.

This clone was seen a single time. The chain recombines TRBV3-1 (or the pseudogene TRBV3-2) with TRBJ2-1; maybe TRBD2 (6 bases). V shed 0 bases and J shed 10 bases, with 19 bases lying between them. The CDR3 runs 16 residues. Germline V gene data show CDR1 as LGHDT and CDR2 as YNNKEL (reference sequence). The CDR3 region has the DNA TGTGCCAGCAGCCAAGAAGCGGGCCTACTTGGTTTCGAGCAGTTCTTC. This gives the protein CASSQEAGLLGFEQFF.

The chain has TRBV14 and TRBJ1-2; D not resolved. The germline V gene has CDR1 SGHDN and CDR2 FVKESK. The CDR3 has 16 residues. V lost 0 bases to trimming and J lost 7 bases, with 18 bases between them. CDR3 protein: CASSQDPQVRGGGYTF. As DNA, the CDR3 is TGTGCCAGCAGCCAAGATCCCCAGGTCCGAGGTGGTGGCTACACCTTC.

The chain combines TRBV7-9 with TRBJ2-7, with D tentatively TRBD2 (6 bases). Germline CDR1 reads SEHNR; CDR2 reads FQNEAQ (reference sequence). V gave up 5 bases and J gave up 6 bases, with 20 bases separating them. The CDR3 length is 15 residues. As DNA, the CDR3 is TGTGCCAGCAGCCCTGACGGTGGGAGGTCTGGCGAGCAGTACTTC. This gives the protein CASSPDGGRSGEQYF.

This clone appeared once. CDR3 DNA sequence: TGTGCCAGCAGCGCTGGCTTCTCCTACAATGAGCAGTTCTTC. This translates into CASSAGFSYNEQFF. The chain joins TRBV6-5 to TRBJ2-1; D remains ambiguous. Germline values: CDR1 MNHEY, CDR2 SVGAGI. V was clipped by 6 bases and J by 0 bases, with 9 bases between them. CDR3 size: 14 residues.

The chain is built from TRBV28 and TRBJ2-2; D is unresolved. The length of the CDR3 is 16 residues. Germline CDR1 MDHEN, CDR2 SYDVKM. Between the trimmed V and J ends, which lost 0 bases and 0 bases, there was a span of 8 bases. The CDR3 is CASSLWWTANTGELFF. The CDR3 bases are TGTGCCAGCAGTTTATGGTGGACCGCGAACACCGGGGAGCTGTTTTTT.

V is TRBV11-2 and J is TRBJ1-3; D ambiguous. The CDR3 extends over 14 amino acids. CDR1 and CDR2 (germline): SGHAT, FQNNGV. V was cut by 2 bases and J by 0 bases, with 5 bases left in between. The CDR3 sequence is CASSLHTSGNTIYF. DNA for the CDR3: TGTGCCAGCAGCTTACACACCTCTGGAAACACCATATATTTT. The full variable domain, completed using reference TRBV11-2 and TRBJ1-3, is EAGVAQSPRYKIIEKRQSVAFWCNPISGHATLYWYQQILGQGPKLLIQFQNNGVVDDSQLPKDRFSAERLKGVDSTLKIQPAKLEDSAVYLCASSLHTSGNTIYFGEGSWLTVV.

The genes are TRBV12-5 and TRBJ1-2; unclear D gene. The CDR3 contains 15 residues. V shed 0 bases and J shed 10 bases, with 18 bases lying between them. CDR1 and CDR2 (germline): LGHNT, FRNRAP. CDR3 sequence (DNA): TGTGCTAGTGGTTTGGTAAAGTACCAGGATCACATCTACACCTTC. It yields the protein CASGLVKYQDHIYTF.

The chain joins TRBV3-1 (or the pseudogene TRBV3-2) to TRBJ1-6; no clear D. The germline V gene encodes CDR1 LGHDT and CDR2 YNNKEL (reference sequence). The V end lost 4 bases, the J end lost 5 bases, and 12 bases lay between the germline ends. The CDR3 contains 15 residues. The CDR3 DNA reads TGTGCCAGCAGCCCCCGGAGCTCGCATAATTCACCCCTCCACTTT. Protein: CASSPRSSHNSPLHF.

The chain carries TRBV7-9 and TRBJ2-2; D not resolved. The CDR3 is 11 residues long. Germline values: CDR1 SEHNR, CDR2 FQNEAQ (reference sequence). V shed 7 bases and J shed 8 bases, with 8 bases lying between them. The CDR3 DNA reads TGTGCCAGCACCGTGGGGGGGGAGCTGTTTTTT. This codes for CASTVGGELFF.

This chain uses TRBV6-1 with TRBJ2-7, with 9 bases aligning to TRBD2. The CDR3 is 14 residues long. Germline trimming cut 3 bases from V and 5 bases from J; bases unmatched to any gene: 5. CDR1 is MNHNS, CDR2 SASEGT, per germline. The CDR3 DNA reads as TGTGCCAGCAGTGAGGGGCGGGGGGGCCACGAGCAGTACTTC. Translation gives CASSEGRGGHEQYF.

The CDR3, as DNA: TGTGCCAGCAGCCCGATGGGGACTAGCGCCCAACGGCAGTACTTC. Amino acids: CASSPMGTSAQRQYF. This chain joins TRBV7-2 and TRBJ2-7; TRBD2 matches 10 bases. Trimming removed 5 bases from V and 9 bases from J; junction bases left unmatched: 13. This CDR3 spans 15 amino acids. Germline V gives CDR1 SGHTA, CDR2 FQGNSA.

The chain uses TRBV15 and TRBJ1-1, with no clear D. The CDR3 totals 15 residues. With 0 bases removed from V and 1 base from J, the gap between germline ends came to 9 bases. The germline V gene encodes CDR1 LNHNV and CDR2 YYDKDF (reference sequence). CDR3 region: CATSRDYSGNTEAFF. In DNA form, the CDR3 reads TGTGCCACCAGCAGAGATTATTCGGGGAACACTGAAGCTTTCTTT. The full variable domain, its missing parts supplied by reference TRBV15 and TRBJ1-1, is DAMVIQNPRYQVTQFGKPVTLSCSQTLNHNVMYWYQQKSSQAPKLLFHYYDKDFNNEADTPDNFQSRRPNTSFCFLDIRSPGLGDTAMYLCATSRDYSGNTEAFFGQGTRLTVV.

This clone showed up just once. The gene calls are TRBV12-3 or TRBV12-4 and TRBJ1-2; D gene unclear. Trimming stripped 5 bases from V and 7 bases from J, with 14 bases between. The CDR3 spans 13 residues. CDR3 amino acids: CASSPRGSGGYTF. CDR3 DNA: TGTGCCAGCAGTCCCCGGGGTTCTGGTGGCTACACCTTC.

This chain joins TRBV11-2 and TRBJ1-5, with 9 bases lining up with TRBD1. CDR1 and CDR2 from the germline V gene are SGHAT and FQNNGV. V lost 5 bases, J lost 10 bases, and 9 bases stayed unmatched. This CDR3 has 14 residues. The CDR3 is CASSPGTGFVPQHF. The CDR3 DNA is TGTGCCAGCAGCCCCGGGACAGGGTTTGTCCCCCAGCATTTT. Full variable domain (outside the CDR3, taken from reference TRBV11-2 and TRBJ1-5): EAGVAQSPRYKIIEKRQSVAFWCNPISGHATLYWYQQILGQGPKLLIQFQNNGVVDDSQLPKDRFSAERLKGVDSTLKIQPAKLEDSAVYLCASSPGTGFVPQHFGDGTRLSIL.

Note on this clone: Additional DNA sequences in this sample encode the identical CDR3. The V and J genes are TRBV7-2 and TRBJ2-2; possible D gene TRBD2, 7 bases. The CDR3 is 15 amino acids. Per germline, CDR1 SGHTA and CDR2 FQGNSA. The germline V and J ends were trimmed by 5 bases and 2 bases, with 12 bases remaining between them. The CDR3 sequence: CASSRGGGNTGELFF. CDR3 DNA sequence: TGTGCCAGCAGCAGGGGCGGGGGCAACACCGGGGAGCTGTTTTTT.

The chain is built from TRBV9 and TRBJ2-3; 15 bases match TRBD2. Per the germline V gene, CDR1 is SGDLS and CDR2 is YYNGEE. Trimming at V came to 4 bases and at J to 2 bases, leaving 11 bases not matched to a gene. The CDR3 extends over 19 amino acids. Written as DNA, the CDR3 is TGTGCCAGCAGCCTCCGTCCCGGGACTAGCGGGGGGTCCACAGATACGCAGTATTTT. Translating gives CASSLRPGTSGGSTDTQYF.

This chain joins TRBV11-2 and TRBJ2-2, with D possibly matching TRBD2 (5 bases). CDR3 length: 17 residues. CDR1 and CDR2 from the germline V gene are SGHAT and FQNNGV. Trimming removed 0 bases from V and 3 bases from J, with 14 bases in between. The CDR3 spells CASSLERVYRDTGELFF. The CDR3 nucleotides read TGTGCCAGCAGCTTAGAGAGGGTTTATAGGGACACCGGGGAGCTGTTTTTT.

The V call is TRBV2, the J call TRBJ1-1, with 7 bases that match TRBD1. Trimming took 8 bases from V and 8 from J; bases not matched to a gene: 2. There are 10 residues in the CDR3. The germline gives CDR1 SNHLY, CDR2 FYNNEI. The CDR3, as DNA: TGTGCCAGCCGGGGACAGGAAGCTTTCTTT. Encoded protein: CASRGQEAFF.

Comments on this clone: One junction end disagrees with the germline gene, perhaps due to a read error. CDR3 loop: CVSSLEAGLGGYTF. In nucleotides, the CDR3 is TGTGTCAGCAGCTTAGAAGCAGGGTTGGGTGGCTACACCTTC. The chain has TRBV7-9 and TRBJ1-2, with a weak D call TRBD1 (5 bases). The CDR3 loop spans 14 amino acids. Germline values: CDR1 SEHNR, CDR2 FQNEAQ (reference sequence).